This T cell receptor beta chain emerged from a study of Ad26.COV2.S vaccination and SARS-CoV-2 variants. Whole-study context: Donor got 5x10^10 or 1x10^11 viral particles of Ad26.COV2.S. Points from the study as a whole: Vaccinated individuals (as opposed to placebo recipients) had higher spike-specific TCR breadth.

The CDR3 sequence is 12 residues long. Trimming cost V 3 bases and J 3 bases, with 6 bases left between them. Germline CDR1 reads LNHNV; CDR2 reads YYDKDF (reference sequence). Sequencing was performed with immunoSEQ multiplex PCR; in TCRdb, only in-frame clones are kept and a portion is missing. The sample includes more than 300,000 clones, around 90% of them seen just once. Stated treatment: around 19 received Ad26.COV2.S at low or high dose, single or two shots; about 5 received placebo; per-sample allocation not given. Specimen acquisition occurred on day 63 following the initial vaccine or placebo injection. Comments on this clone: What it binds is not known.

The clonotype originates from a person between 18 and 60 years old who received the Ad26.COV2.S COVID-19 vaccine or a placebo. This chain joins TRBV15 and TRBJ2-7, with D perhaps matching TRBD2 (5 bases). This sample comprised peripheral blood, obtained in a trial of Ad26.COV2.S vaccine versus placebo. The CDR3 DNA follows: TGTGCCACCAGCAGCGGGGACTACGAGCAGTACTTC. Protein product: CATSSGDYEQYF.